A selection of T cell receptor beta chains follows, all from one sample in a study of blood T cell repertoires in COVID-19. Here immunoSEQ multiplex PCR was the method, and the copy in TCRdb shows in-frame clones only, minus some. The sample contains 60,000 to 65,000 clones, roughly 74% of which appear only once. The sample was peripheral blood. The receptors come from a woman aged 80 or older with acute or convalescent COVID-19. Each CDR3 is given with its conserved first and last residue. The D gene is left open where the match is weak. Size values are once, few and many counts, or a class for expanded clones, and some rows have none.

TRBV2,-,-,TRBJ2-7,TGTGCCAGCAGTTCCGGGACTCTCGCCCCCGGGGAGCAGTACTTC,CASSSGTLAPGEQYF
TRBV27,-,TRBD2,TRBJ2-1,TGTGCCAGCAGTTCCGGGACTAGCGGGAGTTCTGAGCAGTTCTTC,CASSSGTSGSSEQFF
TRBV30,-,-,TRBJ2-1,TGTGCCTGGAGTAAAGGGGTGCTATCTGCTAATGAGCAGTTCTTC,CAWSKGVLSANEQFF
TRBV27,-,-,TRBJ1-1,TGTGCCAGCAGTTTAAGAGGGAGACAGGTAGGGGGCACTGAAGCTTTCTTT,CASSLRGRQVGGTEAFF
TRBV4-1,few,-,TRBJ1-1,TGCGCCAGCAGCCAATCTTTTACTGAAGCTTTCTTT,CASSQSFTEAFF
TRBV5-1,-,-,TRBJ2-7,TGCGCCAGCAGCTTCCAAGCATCTGCCTACGAGCAGTACTTC,CASSFQASAYEQYF
TRBV28,once,TRBD1,TRBJ1-2,TGTGCCAGCAGAAATCCGACGGGACAGGGAGGCGGCTACACCTTC,CASRNPTGQGGGYTF
TRBV20-1,few,-,TRBJ2-1,TGCAGTCCCACCAACTTGATTGAGCAGTTCTTC,CSPTNLIEQFF
TRBV14,-,-,TRBJ2-4,TGTGCCAGCAGCCAAGAATGGGGCAGGGTTAAAAACATTCAGTACTTC,CASSQEWGRVKNIQYF
TRBV29-1,-,TRBD1,TRBJ2-5,TGCAGCGTAAAAACAGGGGGAGAGACCCAGTACTTC,CSVKTGGETQYF
TRBV5-1,-,-,TRBJ2-1,TGCGCCAGCAGCTGGAACCTCCGGAGAGGCCTATACAATGAGCAGTTCTTC,CASSWNLRRGLYNEQFF
TRBV7-8,-,-,TRBJ1-4,TGTGCCAGCAGCATTACCCAACAGTTTGAAAAACTGTTTTTT,CASSITQQFEKLFF
TRBV28,once,TRBD1,TRBJ2-7,TGTGCCAGCAGTACAGGGGTCGAGCAGTACTTC,CASSTGVEQYF
TRBV20-1,few,TRBD1,TRBJ2-7,TGCAGCGTACAGGGGGGCGAGCAGTACTTC,CSVQGGEQYF
TRBV28,-,TRBD1,TRBJ2-1,TGTGCCAGCAGTTCACAGGGGGCCACCTACAATGAGCAGTTCTTC,CASSSQGATYNEQFF
TRBV28,few,-,TRBJ2-7,TGTGCCAGCAGTTCCTCGACAGCCCGCGGATACGAGCAGTACTTC,CASSSSTARGYEQYF
TRBV7-2,-,TRBD2,TRBJ2-5,TGTGCCAGCAGGGGAGGGAGTAAAGAGACCCAGTACTTC,CASRGGSKETQYF
TRBV29-1,few,TRBD1,TRBJ2-7,TGCAGCGTTGAAGGCGGGACAGGGAGCTACGAGCAGTACTTC,CSVEGGTGSYEQYF
TRBV2,-,TRBD1,TRBJ2-1,TGTGCCAGCCATGGAGACAGGGTCTCCTACAATGAGCAGTTCTTC,CASHGDRVSYNEQFF
TRBV18,-,-,TRBJ2-1,TGTGCCAGCTCACCTATGGCGGCGTACAATGAGCAGTTCTTC,CASSPMAAYNEQFF
TRBV19,-,-,TRBJ1-1,TGTGCCAGTAGTACGCCGTCGGGATCGAACACTGAAGCTTTCTTT,CASSTPSGSNTEAFF
TRBV6-5,-,-,TRBJ1-2,TGTGCCAGCAGTTTAAACACTGGAGGCTATGGCTACACCTTC,CASSLNTGGYGYTF